This record looks at one T cell receptor beta chain sequence and its context. Antigen specificity is unknown. The entry originates in a study of CD8 T cells in ankylosing spondylitis. Study outcomes and limitations: In synovial fluid and blood from reactive arthritis, some motif variants were previously reported. A TCR beta motif of several highly homologous variants appeared characteristic of ankylosing spondylitis blood. Clones linked to disease, bearing a CD8+ phenotype, were relatively rare in peripheral blood. There was reportedly significant enrichment of clones that were disease-linked in matched ankylosing spondylitis synovial fluid.

Per the germline V gene, CDR1 is DFQATT and CDR2 is SNEGSKA (reference sequence). V was shortened by 3 bases and J by 5 bases, with 19 bases between the two germline ends. The CDR3 has 15 residues. Preparation of TCR beta libraries was done by quantitative 5'-RACE with molecular barcodes. TCRdb re-called the 5' RACE reads with MiXCR, one entry per CDR3 protein. The table shows a few hundred thousand distinct CDR3 sequences, with roughly 8% occurring only once. J is TRBJ1-2 and V is TRBV20-1; D may be TRBD1 (6 bases). The sample was blood, either unsorted or a sorted T cell fraction (not recorded which). The TCR was taken from a male donor with ankylosing spondylitis. The CDR3 DNA follows: TGCAGTGCTAGGTATAGGACAGTCAGCCTTTATGGCTACACCTTC. Translated: CSARYRTVSLYGYTF.